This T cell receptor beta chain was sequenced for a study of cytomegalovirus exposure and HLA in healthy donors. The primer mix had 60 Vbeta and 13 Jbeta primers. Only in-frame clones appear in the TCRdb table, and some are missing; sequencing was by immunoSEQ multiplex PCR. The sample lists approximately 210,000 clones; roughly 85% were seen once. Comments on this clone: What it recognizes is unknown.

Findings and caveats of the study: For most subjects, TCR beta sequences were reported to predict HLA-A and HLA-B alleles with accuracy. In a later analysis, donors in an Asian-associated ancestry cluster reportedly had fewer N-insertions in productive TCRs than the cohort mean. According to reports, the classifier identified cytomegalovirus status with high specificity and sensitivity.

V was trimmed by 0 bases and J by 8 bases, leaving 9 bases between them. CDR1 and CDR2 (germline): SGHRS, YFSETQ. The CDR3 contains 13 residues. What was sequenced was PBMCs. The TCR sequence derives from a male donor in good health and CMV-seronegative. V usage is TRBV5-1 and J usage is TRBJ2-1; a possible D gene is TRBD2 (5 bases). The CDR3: CASSLGLIYEQFF. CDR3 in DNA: TGCGCCAGCAGCTTGGGACTAATCTATGAGCAGTTCTTC.